This passage covers 2 T cell receptor beta chains from one sample sequenced in a study of shared clonotypes between healthy human individuals (dated by TCRdb to between 2020 and 2021). Library creation used the immunoSEQ multiplex PCR assay. TCRdb took over this immuneACCESS table, retaining in-frame rearrangements with V and J assigned. Such tables are incomplete; in checked studies, under half of the missing clones stem from an unresolved V gene, and the remainder is unexplained. The sample table holds around 2.5 million clones, of which approximately 93% were seen once. The ten largest clones represent approximately 0.37% of the sample. Material: naive CD4+ T cells from PBMCs. According to the study, the label for this sample's cell subset or site signals: CD45RA+ positively selected. These receptors originate from a man between 18 and 35 years old in good health. Some clones in this sample may be carry-over from other donors' samples.

This clone came up once. The chain employs TRBV19 and TRBJ2-3; TRBD2 agrees at 8 bases. The CDR3 loop spans 16 amino acids. Germline V gives CDR1 LNHDA, CDR2 SQIVND (reference sequence). The V and J ends lost 5 bases and 4 bases, in that order; junction bases with no gene match: 11. CDR3 protein: CASSSPGGSGADTQYF. CDR3 nucleotides: TGTGCCAGTAGTTCCCCGGGAGGGTCTGGAGCAGATACGCAGTATTTT.

J is TRBJ1-1 and V is TRBV7-2, with a weak D call TRBD1 (5 bases). Trimming took off 0 bases at V and 1 base at J, with 9 bases between the two ends. Germline V gives CDR1 SGHTA, CDR2 FQGNSA. The CDR3 loop spans 15 amino acids. The CDR3 DNA reads TGTGCCAGCAGCTTAGCGGGACCGGAGAACACTGAAGCTTTCTTT. Amino acid sequence: CASSLAGPENTEAFF.